Below, 26 T cell receptor beta chains from the same sample are listed, as sequenced in a study of CD4 T cell repertoires in COVID-19. Profiled with immunoSEQ multiplex PCR; TCRdb holds only in-frame clones, not every one. The table shows about 75,000 clones, with 83% occurring only once. The sample in question was CD4+ T cells from peripheral blood, obtained after recovery from COVID-19. Receptors were obtained from a human donor who had COVID-19.

The chain employs TRBV2 and TRBJ2-2, with TRBD1 as a possible D gene (6 bases). This CDR3 spans 15 amino acids. V was trimmed by 3 bases and J by 1 base, leaving 9 bases between them. Germline values: CDR1 SNHLY, CDR2 FYNNEI. The CDR3 here is CASSESGQNTGELFF. The CDR3 DNA reads as TGTGCCAGCAGTGAGTCGGGACAGAACACCGGGGAGCTGTTTTTT.

CDR3 coding DNA: TGTGCCAGCAGCTTAGGCGATGAGCAGTTCTTC. It is translated as CASSLGDEQFF. This sequence joins TRBV7-3 and TRBJ2-1; the D is unclear. The CDR3 sequence is 11 residues long. Trimming took off 2 bases at V and 8 bases at J, with 4 bases between the two ends. Germline V gene sequence: CDR1 SGHTA, CDR2 FQGTGA.

The chain has TRBV2 and TRBJ2-7; D gene unclear. Germline V lookup: CDR1 SNHLY, CDR2 FYNNEI. Trimming shortened V by 0 bases and J by 3 bases, and 9 bases separated the two germline ends. The CDR3 totals 14 residues. Written as DNA, the CDR3 is TGTGCCAGCAGTGAAGCGCGGAACCTCTACGAGCAGTACTTC. Translated: CASSEARNLYEQYF.

J is TRBJ2-5 and V is TRBV10-3, with a weak D call TRBD2 (6 bases). V dropped 6 bases and J dropped 4 bases, with 12 bases sitting between them. CDR1 ENHRY and CDR2 SYGVKD come from the germline V gene. This CDR3 comprises 13 residues. The CDR3 DNA sequence: TGTGCCATCAGGGAGGGAGTGGGAGAGACCCAGTACTTC. Translation gives CAIREGVGETQYF.

This chain connects TRBV7-3 to TRBJ2-2; D unresolved. The CDR3 has 12 residues. Trimming stripped 2 bases from V and 6 bases from J, with 4 bases between. The germline V gene encodes CDR1 SGHTA and CDR2 FQGTGA. CDR3 region: CASSLGAGELFF. The CDR3 nucleotides read TGTGCCAGCAGCTTAGGAGCCGGGGAGCTGTTTTTT.

The chain employs TRBV13 and TRBJ1-3; D not resolved. Trimming shortened V by 2 bases and J by 0 bases, and 14 bases separated the two germline ends. This CDR3 region has 17 residues. The germline V gene has CDR1 PRHDT and CDR2 FYEKMQ (reference sequence). This CDR3 reads CASSLPLTESSGNTIYF. The CDR3 nucleotides read TGTGCCAGCAGCTTACCCTTGACTGAATCCTCTGGAAACACCATATATTTT.

V gene TRBV5-1 combines with J gene TRBJ2-3; D gene unclear. Germline CDR1 is SGHRS and CDR2 is YFSETQ. V was trimmed by 3 bases and J by 1 base, leaving 12 bases between them. This CDR3 has 15 amino acids. CDR3 residues: CASSSSAAGTDTQYF. As DNA, the CDR3 is TGCGCCAGCAGCTCCTCGGCGGCGGGCACAGATACGCAGTATTTT.

The chain carries TRBV18 and TRBJ1-5; D perhaps matches TRBD1 (5 bases). The ends were cut back, 2 bases at V and 3 bases at J, with 8 bases in the middle. This CDR3 has 14 amino acids. Germline V gene lookup returns CDR1 KGHSH and CDR2 LQKENI. The CDR3 region has the DNA TGTGCCAGCTCACCATCGGGGCCCAATCAGCCCCAGCATTTT. Encoded protein: CASSPSGPNQPQHF.

The V gene is TRBV2, the J gene TRBJ1-5; 8 positions match TRBD1. Germline loops: CDR1 SNHLY, CDR2 FYNNEI. The CDR3 length is 14 residues. Germline trimming cut 6 bases from V and 6 bases from J; bases unmatched to any gene: 7. CDR3 residues: CASRDGQGRQPQHF. The DNA of the CDR3 is TGTGCCAGCAGAGACGGACAGGGCCGTCAGCCCCAGCATTTT.

Here the CDR3 reads CATSRERFGGTGELFF. The CDR3 region has the DNA TGTGCCACCAGCAGAGAGCGGTTTGGGGGCACCGGGGAGCTGTTTTTT. J is TRBJ2-2 and V is TRBV15, with D perhaps being TRBD1 or TRBD2 (5 bases each). The V and J ends lost 0 bases and 4 bases respectively, with 12 bases between them. Germline assignment: CDR1 LNHNV and CDR2 YYDKDF (reference sequence). The CDR3 runs to 16 residues.

The gene calls are TRBV6-1 and TRBJ2-4, with D tentatively TRBD1 (5 bases). The length of the CDR3 is 16 residues. Per the germline V gene, CDR1 is MNHNS and CDR2 is SASEGT. Trimming removed 2 bases at V and 9 bases at J, with 20 bases between. The CDR3 region has the DNA TGTGCCAGCAGTGAAAGGTCTTCTAGGAGTAGGGGCATTCAGTACTTC. This gives the protein CASSERSSRSRGIQYF.

This clone was seen a few times. The rearrangement links TRBV7-2 to TRBJ2-7; D may be TRBD1 (6 bases). V was trimmed by 3 bases and J by 1 base, leaving 13 bases between them. CDR1 is SGHTA, CDR2 FQGNSA, per germline. CDR3 size: 15 residues. For the CDR3, the DNA is TGTGCCAGCAGCTTTCAGGGGTCGAGTTCCTACGAGCAGTACTTC. This encodes CASSFQGSSSYEQYF.

The chain couples TRBV19 to TRBJ1-2; D is uncertain. There are 13 residues in the CDR3. Germline CDR1 reads LNHDA; CDR2 reads SQIVND (reference sequence). Trimming removed 5 bases at V and 3 bases at J, with 10 bases between. The CDR3 loop is CASSVNGYYGYTF. CDR3 coding DNA: TGTGCCAGTAGTGTTAACGGATACTATGGCTACACCTTC.

This sequence joins TRBV18 and TRBJ2-5, with 7 bases that match TRBD1. V lost 5 bases, J lost 5 bases, and 8 bases stayed unmatched. CDR1 KGHSH and CDR2 LQKENI come from the germline V gene. The CDR3 has 14 residues. The DNA for the CDR3 is TGTGCCAGCTCAGCCCCCACAGGGGAGGAGACCCAGTACTTC. Protein sequence: CASSAPTGEETQYF.

In its sample, this clone was seen a few times. The chain joins TRBV3-1 (or the pseudogene TRBV3-2) to TRBJ1-2; D ambiguous. The CDR3 sequence is 13 residues long. Germline-derived CDR1 and CDR2 are LGHDT and YNNKEL (reference sequence). Trimming cost V 1 base and J 7 bases, with 10 bases left between them. The CDR3 loop is CASSQAQLGGYTF. In DNA form, the CDR3 reads TGTGCCAGCAGCCAAGCACAGCTCGGTGGCTACACCTTC.

This chain joins TRBV7-9 and TRBJ2-5; 7 bases fit TRBD2. There are 14 residues in the CDR3. Per the germline V gene, CDR1 is SEHNR and CDR2 is FQNEAQ (reference sequence). The ends lost 5 bases at V and 5 bases at J; junction bases unmatched: 8. CDR3 sequence reads: CASSPGTTWETQYF. The CDR3 DNA follows: TGTGCCAGCAGCCCCGGGACTACCTGGGAGACCCAGTACTTC.

V is TRBV9 and J is TRBJ2-3; D is unresolved. Germline loops: CDR1 SGDLS, CDR2 YYNGEE. The CDR3 spans 14 residues. Trimming took 1 base from V and 3 from J, leaving 9 bases between them. CDR3 amino acids: CASSVTRATDTQYF. CDR3 coding DNA: TGTGCCAGCAGCGTAACAAGGGCGACAGATACGCAGTATTTT.

The rearrangement joins TRBV7-6 to TRBJ2-7; 11 bases agree with TRBD1. Germline CDR1 is SGHVS and CDR2 is FNYEAQ. J lost 11 bases, V lost 1 base, and 7 bases had no gene match. The CDR3 has 14 residues. CDR3 protein: CASSLGPPGQGEYF. DNA of the CDR3: TGTGCCAGCAGCTTAGGACCCCCGGGACAGGGGGAGTACTTC.

The chain uses TRBV19 and TRBJ2-1; TRBD2 matches 10 bases. V was clipped by 0 bases and J by 7 bases; unmatched bases: 12. In germline, CDR1 is LNHDA, CDR2 SQIVND (reference sequence). This CDR3 is 18 amino acids long. This CDR3 reads CASSIDHLAGGIQNEQFF. The CDR3 DNA reads TGTGCCAGTAGTATAGACCACTTAGCGGGGGGAATACAAAATGAGCAGTTCTTC.

This rearrangement joins TRBV10-1 to TRBJ2-1; D may be TRBD2 (5 bases). Germline CDR1 reads WNHNN; CDR2 reads SYGVQD (reference sequence). The CDR3 totals 15 residues. Trimming took off 8 bases at V and 6 bases at J, with 20 bases between the two ends. The CDR3 loop is CASARSGDAGNEQFF. The CDR3, as DNA: TGCGCCAGCGCCCGTAGTGGGGATGCGGGCAATGAGCAGTTCTTC.

This chain links TRBV28 with TRBJ1-2; 9 nucleotides match TRBD1. Per germline, CDR1 MDHEN and CDR2 SYDVKM. Trimming took 6 bases from V and 3 from J; bases not matched to a gene: 8. The CDR3 is 15 residues long. The CDR3 sequence is CASRRDRGVDYGYTF. CDR3 DNA sequence: TGTGCCAGCAGGCGAGACAGGGGGGTCGACTATGGCTACACCTTC.

This chain joins TRBV2 and TRBJ2-3; maybe TRBD2 (5 bases). Trimming cost V 4 bases and J 0 bases, with 11 bases left between them. The CDR3 runs 15 residues. CDR1 is SNHLY, CDR2 FYNNEI, per germline. The CDR3 sequence is CASSGPGFSTDTQYF. CDR3 DNA: TGTGCCAGCAGTGGCCCGGGATTTAGCACAGATACGCAGTATTTT. Using reference TRBV2 and TRBJ2-3 for the parts outside the CDR3, the full variable domain is EPEVTQTPSHQVTQMGQEVILRCVPISNHLYFYWYRQILGQKVEFLVSFYNNEISEKSEIFDDQFSVERPDGSNFTLKIRSTKLEDSAMYFCASSGPGFSTDTQYFGPGTRLTVL.

The CDR3 spells CASQSRDKGNEQFF. In DNA, the CDR3 is TGTGCCAGCCAATCGCGGGATAAGGGGAATGAGCAGTTCTTC. The chain combines TRBV5-4 with TRBJ2-1; D is possibly TRBD2 (6 bases). V shed 7 bases and J shed 7 bases, with 18 bases lying between them. The CDR3 length is 14 residues. Germline CDR1 and CDR2: SGHNT and YYREEE (reference sequence). The full variable domain, its missing parts supplied by reference TRBV5-4 and TRBJ2-1, is ETGVTQSPTHLIKTRGQQVTLRCSSQSGHNTVSWYQQALGQGPQFIFQYYREEENGRGNFPPRFSGLQFPNYSSELNVNALELDDSALYLCASQSRDKGNEQFFGPGTRLTVL.

This clone was seen a single time. CDR3 in amino acids: CASSMTESLNSPLHF. CDR3 DNA sequence: TGTGCCAGCAGTATGACAGAATCACTTAATTCACCCCTCCACTTT. The chain is built from TRBV6-5 and TRBJ1-6, with D possibly TRBD1 on 5 matching bases. The V end lost 5 bases, the J end lost 6 bases, and 14 bases lay between the germline ends. Germline CDR1 MNHEY, CDR2 SVGAGI. The CDR3 contains 15 residues.

The gene calls are TRBV30 and TRBJ1-1; D not resolved. Germline V gene lookup returns CDR1 GTSNPN and CDR2 SVGIG (reference sequence). The CDR3 has 12 amino acids. V was pared by 3 bases and J by 3 bases, with 8 bases between. Here the CDR3 reads CAWSSRYTEAFF. DNA for the CDR3: TGTGCCTGGAGCAGTAGGTACACTGAAGCTTTCTTT. Combining the CDR3 with reference TRBV30 and TRBJ1-1 gives the whole variable domain SQTIHQWPATLVQPVGSPLSLECTVEGTSNPNLYWYRQAAGRGLQLLFYSVGIGQISSEVPQNLSASRPQDRQFILSSKKLLLSDSGFYLCAWSSRYTEAFFGQGTRLTVV.

The chain couples TRBV20-1 to TRBJ1-3, with D perhaps TRBD1 (5 bases). Germline V gene lookup returns CDR1 DFQATT and CDR2 SNEGSKA (reference sequence). Trimming took 3 bases from V and 0 from J, leaving 18 bases between them. The CDR3 spans 17 residues. CDR3 loop: CSASFRDRGVSGNTIYF. CDR3 in DNA: TGCAGTGCTAGTTTCAGGGATCGGGGAGTCTCTGGAAACACCATATATTTT.